The 13 T cell receptor beta chains reported below all come from one sample, sequenced in a study of blood T cell repertoires in COVID-19. Produced via immunoSEQ multiplex PCR; TCRdb's table is partial and in-frame only. The sample holds tens of thousands of clones, about four fifths seen once. Material for sequencing was peripheral blood. These receptors came from a woman in her fifties or sixties with acute or convalescent COVID-19.

The chain has TRBV11-3 and TRBJ2-1; the match to TRBD2 covers 10 bases. Germline CDR1 reads SGHNT; CDR2 reads YENEEA. The V and J ends lost 5 bases and 1 base, in that order; junction bases with no gene match: 11. The CDR3 is 18 amino acids. CDR3 sequence (DNA): TGTGCCAGCAGCGGAGGTGCTAGCGGGGGCACTTCCTACAATGAGCAGTTCTTC. Translating it yields CASSGGASGGTSYNEQFF.

The genes are TRBV4-1 and TRBJ2-7, with 9 bases identical to TRBD1. The CDR3 has 15 residues. Germline V gene sequence: CDR1 MGHRA, CDR2 YSYEKL. Germline trimming cut 3 bases from V and 2 bases from J; bases unmatched to any gene: 5. The CDR3 DNA reads as TGCGCCAGCAGCCACCCGGGACAGGGCACCTACGAGCAGTACTTC. It yields the protein CASSHPGQGTYEQYF.

V usage is TRBV5-6 and J usage is TRBJ2-5; unclear D gene. The CDR3 length is 13 residues. CDR1 and CDR2 (germline): SGHDT, YYEEEE. V lost 2 bases and J 1 base, leaving 6 bases between the germline ends. CDR3 protein: CASSLRFQETQYF. The CDR3 DNA is TGTGCCAGCAGCTTACGGTTCCAAGAGACCCAGTACTTC.

The chain recombines TRBV9 with TRBJ2-7, with TRBD2 matching over 9 bases. CDR3 size: 16 residues. The germline CDR1 and CDR2 sequences are SGDLS and YYNGEE. Germline trimming cut 0 bases from V and 2 bases from J; bases unmatched to any gene: 6. The CDR3 nucleotides are TGTGCCAGCAGCGTAGGGGAGCGGGGGGCCGCCTACGAGCAGTACTTC. It translates to CASSVGERGAAYEQYF.

For the CDR3, the DNA is TGTGCCAGCAGAGTCGACAGGGCGTCCTACAATGAGCAGTTCTTC. This sequence encodes CASRVDRASYNEQFF. The rearrangement joins TRBV6-5 to TRBJ2-1; 7 nucleotides align to TRBD1. CDR3 length: 15 residues. Germline loops: CDR1 MNHEY, CDR2 SVGAGI. Unmatched junction bases numbered 6, after V lost 6 bases and J lost 1 base.

This clone showed up just a few times. CDR3 DNA sequence: TGCGCCAGCAGCTTCTCGGGACAGGATTATGGCTACACCTTC. This translates into CASSFSGQDYGYTF. The chain uses TRBV5-1 and TRBJ1-2; 8 nucleotides align to TRBD1. Germline V gene sequence: CDR1 SGHRS, CDR2 YFSETQ. The CDR3 has 14 amino acids. Trimming removed 2 bases from V and 5 bases from J; junction bases left unmatched: 5.

The chain has TRBV29-1 and TRBJ2-5, with TRBD2 identical over 9 bases. The V gene end was trimmed by 5 bases and the J gene end by 5 bases; junction bases not matched to a gene: 15. This CDR3 region has 16 residues. Germline values: CDR1 SQVTM, CDR2 ANQGSEA. The CDR3, as DNA: TGCAGCGTTCTCGGGGCGGGGGGGCCGGTATGGGAGACCCAGTACTTC. Amino acid sequence: CSVLGAGGPVWETQYF.

For the CDR3, the DNA is TGTGCCAGCAGCCGCGGGACAGATTACCATGGCTACACCTTC. Amino acid sequence: CASSRGTDYHGYTF. The chain carries TRBV3-1 (or the pseudogene TRBV3-2) and TRBJ1-2, with TRBD1 identical over 7 bases. Germline trimming cut 4 bases from V and 6 bases from J; bases unmatched to any gene: 8. The germline V gene has CDR1 LGHDT and CDR2 YNNKEL (reference sequence). The CDR3 length is 14 residues.

V gene TRBV29-1 combines with J gene TRBJ1-3; a weak D match, TRBD1 (6 bases). The CDR3 loop spans 14 amino acids. With 8 bases removed from V and 0 bases from J, the gap between germline ends came to 14 bases. The germline V gene encodes CDR1 SQVTM and CDR2 ANQGSEA. CDR3 in amino acids: CSFTGHLSGNTIYF. The CDR3 nucleotides are TGCAGCTTCACGGGACATCTCTCTGGAAACACCATATATTTT.

The chain links TRBV12-3 or TRBV12-4 to TRBJ2-1; D gene ambiguous. This CDR3 has 13 residues. The ends were cut back, 5 bases at V and 4 bases at J, with 9 bases in the middle. The CDR3 sequence: CASSPNTYNEQFF. The CDR3 DNA reads TGTGCCAGCAGTCCGAATACATACAATGAGCAGTTCTTC.

The chain has TRBV21-1 and TRBJ2-3; TRBD2, the table's D call, lacks a check against the DNA. TRBV21-1 is recorded as a pseudogene. The CDR3 sequence is 16 residues long. CDR3 DNA sequence: TGTGCCAGCAGCAATCGGACTAGCGGGGTGACAGATACGCAGTATTTT. This gives the protein CASSNRTSGVTDTQYF.

This chain uses TRBV9 with TRBJ2-3, with D uncertain. Per the germline V gene, CDR1 is SGDLS and CDR2 is YYNGEE. Trimming cost V 0 bases and J 3 bases, with 8 bases left between them. The CDR3 runs to 14 residues. This chain's CDR3 is CASSVAPGTDTQYF. In DNA, the CDR3 is TGTGCCAGCAGCGTAGCCCCCGGGACAGATACGCAGTATTTT.

The CDR3 DNA reads as TGTGCCAGCATTAAATCCGGGACAGTTGGCTACACCTTC. It codes for CASIKSGTVGYTF. The gene calls are TRBV12-3 or TRBV12-4 and TRBJ1-2; 7 bases are a match to TRBD1. V gave up 7 bases and J gave up 7 bases; unmatched junction bases: 9. The CDR3 loop spans 13 amino acids.